These 15 T cell receptor beta chains were sequenced from one sample in a study of T cell changes during pregnancy in multiple sclerosis. Here immunoSEQ multiplex PCR was the method, and the copy in TCRdb shows in-frame clones only, minus some. The table records roughly 100,000 clones, about 89% of them present only once. The sequencing used peripheral blood, collected before pregnancy. Receptor source: a female donor with multiple sclerosis, enrolled in a pregnancy study.

This chain uses TRBV6-4 with TRBJ1-5, with no clear D. V lost 7 bases to trimming and J lost 5 bases, with 12 bases between them. Germline V lookup: CDR1 MRHNA, CDR2 SNTAGT. CDR3 size: 13 residues. In nucleotides, the CDR3 is TGTGCCAGCACCACTAGCGGGGATCAGCCCCAGCATTTT. Translating it yields CASTTSGDQPQHF.

This clone was seen once. This sequence joins TRBV30 and TRBJ1-1, with 7 bases lining up with TRBD1. This CDR3 is built from 13 residues. V lost 4 bases and J lost 0; bases outside the gene matches: 2. Per the germline V gene, CDR1 is GTSNPN and CDR2 is SVGIG (reference sequence). The CDR3 region has the DNA TGTGCCTGGACAGGGGGAATGAACACTGAAGCTTTCTTT. It specifies CAWTGGMNTEAFF.

The chain employs TRBV6-5 and TRBJ2-7, with 9 nucleotides matching TRBD1. The CDR3 has 15 residues. Germline V gene sequence: CDR1 MNHEY, CDR2 SVGAGI. V was pared by 7 bases and J by 3 bases, with 10 bases of the junction left unmatched. CDR3 sequence reads: CASNPAGTGNYEQYF. CDR3 bases: TGTGCCAGCAATCCCGCCGGGACAGGGAACTACGAGCAGTACTTC.

CDR3 DNA sequence: TGTGCCAGCAGCTTAGGGTTGGCCAGGTCCTACGAGCAGTACTTC. The encoded protein is CASSLGLARSYEQYF. This chain connects TRBV7-9 to TRBJ2-7; D ambiguous. CDR3 length equals 15 residues. V lost 1 base and J lost 1, with 11 bases in between. Looked up from germline, CDR1 is SEHNR and CDR2 is FQNEAQ (reference sequence).

This chain uses TRBV28 with TRBJ2-7, with D unclear. The V end was cut by 3 bases, the J end by 2 bases, with 8 bases between. CDR1 and CDR2 from the germline V gene are MDHEN and SYDVKM. The CDR3 spans 13 residues. The CDR3 nucleotides are TGTGCCAGCAGTTTTTCTATAACCTACGAGCAGTACTTC. Translation: CASSFSITYEQYF.

This clone has just a few counts. The J gene is TRBJ1-1, the V gene TRBV29-1, with D perhaps matching TRBD1 (5 bases). The CDR3 consists of 13 residues. Per the germline V gene, CDR1 is SQVTM and CDR2 is ANQGSEA. Trimming pared 3 bases from V and 0 bases from J, leaving 8 bases between. The CDR3 region has the DNA TGCAGCGTTGATAGACAGCTGAACACTGAAGCTTTCTTT. Translating it yields CSVDRQLNTEAFF.

The gene calls are TRBV2 and TRBJ2-3, with D hard to call. The V and J ends lost 2 bases and 0 bases respectively, with 9 bases between them. This CDR3 spans 15 amino acids. CDR1 SNHLY and CDR2 FYNNEI come from the germline V gene. This CDR3 is CASSENRPSTDTQYF. CDR3 in DNA: TGTGCCAGCAGTGAAAACAGACCAAGCACAGATACGCAGTATTTT. Filled out from reference TRBV2 and TRBJ2-3, the complete variable domain reads EPEVTQTPSHQVTQMGQEVILRCVPISNHLYFYWYRQILGQKVEFLVSFYNNEISEKSEIFDDQFSVERPDGSNFTLKIRSTKLEDSAMYFCASSENRPSTDTQYFGPGTRLTVL.

As concerns this clone: This sample also contains other DNA sequences that code for the same CDR3. V and J are TRBV5-1 and TRBJ1-2; 7 positions agree with TRBD1. The CDR3 runs 14 residues. V lost 5 bases and J lost 2; bases outside the gene matches: 6. CDR1 and CDR2 from the germline V gene are SGHRS and YFSETQ. The CDR3, as DNA: TGCGCCAGCAGAAGAACAGGGGACAACTATGGCTACACCTTC. This codes for CASRRTGDNYGYTF. The full variable domain, its missing parts supplied by reference TRBV5-1 and TRBJ1-2, is KAGVTQTPRYLIKTRGQQVTLSCSPISGHRSVSWYQQTPGQGLQFLFEYFSETQRNKGNFPGRFSGRQFSNSRSEMNVSTLELGDSALYLCASRRTGDNYGYTFGSGTRLTVV.

The chain is built from TRBV30 and TRBJ2-5; the match to TRBD2 covers 7 bases. With V trimmed by 4 bases and J by 7 bases, 12 bases remained unmatched. This CDR3 has 14 amino acids. The V gene's germline CDR1 is GTSNPN and CDR2 SVGIG (reference sequence). As DNA, the CDR3 is TGTGCCTGGATCGTCGGGGGGTTTGGGGGGACCCAGTACTTC. Residues: CAWIVGGFGGTQYF.

This rearrangement joins TRBV29-1 to TRBJ2-7; perhaps TRBD1 as D (6 bases). V lost 1 base to trimming and J lost 2 bases, with 15 bases between them. The CDR3 contains 15 residues. Germline V gene sequence: CDR1 SQVTM, CDR2 ANQGSEA. CDR3 sequence reads: CSVEGIRGNPYEQYF. CDR3 bases: TGCAGCGTTGAAGGGATCAGGGGCAACCCCTACGAGCAGTACTTC.

The chain employs TRBV4-3 and TRBJ2-2; D not certain. Per germline, CDR1 LGHNA and CDR2 YSLEER. The V end was cut by 0 bases, the J end by 3 bases, with 8 bases between. CDR3 length: 15 amino acids. The CDR3: CASSQDSRDTGELFF. The CDR3 coding sequence is TGCGCCAGCAGCCAAGATTCTAGAGACACCGGGGAGCTGTTTTTT.

Only one count was recorded for this clone. The chain employs TRBV5-1 and TRBJ1-1; 8 nucleotides line up with TRBD1. CDR3 length equals 14 residues. In germline, CDR1 is SGHRS, CDR2 YFSETQ. V shed 4 bases and J 6 bases; nucleotides not matched to a gene: 8. CDR3 bases: TGCGCCAGCAGCAGAGACAGGGGCAGTTCTGAAGCTTTCTTT. This translates into CASSRDRGSSEAFF.

The chain joins TRBV27 to TRBJ1-5, with TRBD1 identical over 10 bases. Germline assignment: CDR1 MNHEY and CDR2 SMNVEV (reference sequence). The CDR3 loop spans 15 amino acids. Trimming at V came to 1 base and at J to 5 bases, leaving 2 bases not matched to a gene. The chain's CDR3 is CASSLLGTGDQPQHF. The CDR3 coding sequence is TGTGCCAGCAGTTTATTAGGGACAGGGGATCAGCCCCAGCATTTT.

This chain links TRBV5-1 with TRBJ2-3; 15 bases fit TRBD2. This CDR3 region has 16 residues. In germline, CDR1 is SGHRS, CDR2 YFSETQ. The J segment lost 10 bases and the V segment lost 4 bases, leaving 10 bases of the junction unmatched. The chain's CDR3 is CASSPGLAGGGVSQYF. The CDR3 DNA sequence: TGCGCCAGCAGCCCGGGACTAGCGGGAGGAGGGGTATCGCAGTATTTT.

This clone occurred a few times. This chain uses TRBV6-1 with TRBJ1-6; no firm D call. The CDR3 has 15 residues. The ends were cut back, 7 bases at V and 9 bases at J, with 19 bases in the middle. Germline CDR1 is MNHNS and CDR2 is SASEGT. Written as DNA, the CDR3 is TGTGCCAGCATCCCCAGCCTATTCTCGGGTTCACCCCTCCACTTT. Translated: CASIPSLFSGSPLHF.